A selection of T cell receptor beta chains follows, all from one sample in a study of early T cells in non-severe SARS-CoV-2 infection. TCRdb reprocessed the 5' RACE reads with MiXCR, giving one entry per CDR3 protein. Here the sample spans approximately 49,000 distinct CDR3 sequences, 10% to 15% being singletons. Sequencing was done on a sample of whole blood. The receptors here all came from an adult who was a healthcare worker with PCR-confirmed SARS-CoV-2 infection or an uninfected control (not recorded which). Both conserved end residues are part of each CDR3. The order of the fields is D gene, V gene, J gene, clone size, CDR3 DNA, CDR3 protein. The D gene is left open where the match is weak. Clone size is shown for a subset of rows, as once, few, many or a class of expanded clone.

d_gene: -
v_gene: TRBV6-2/TRBV6-3
j_gene: TRBJ2-7
abundance: few
CDR3nt: TGTGCCAGCTTAGCGGGACAGGGCTACGAGCAGTACTTC
CDR3aa: CASLAGQGYEQYF

d_gene: -
v_gene: TRBV4-3
j_gene: TRBJ1-1
abundance: many
CDR3nt: TGCGCCAGCAGCCAAGAAGGACACCAGAACACTGAAGCTTTCTTT
CDR3aa: CASSQEGHQNTEAFF

d_gene: TRBD2
v_gene: TRBV7-6
j_gene: TRBJ2-1
abundance: -
CDR3nt: TGTGCCAGCAGCCCCCGGACTAGCGGGGGACCTGAGCAGTTCTTC
CDR3aa: CASSPRTSGGPEQFF

d_gene: -
v_gene: TRBV29-1
j_gene: TRBJ2-5
abundance: -
CDR3nt: TGCAGCGTCACAGCAGAGACCCAGTACTTC
CDR3aa: CSVTAETQYF

d_gene: -
v_gene: TRBV9
j_gene: TRBJ2-3
abundance: few
CDR3nt: TGTGCCAGCAGCGTAGGGACTTTTACAGATACGCAGTATTTT
CDR3aa: CASSVGTFTDTQYF

d_gene: -
v_gene: TRBV6-4
j_gene: TRBJ2-3
abundance: many
CDR3nt: TGTGCCAGCAGTGACAGGGGCACAGATACGCAGTATTTT
CDR3aa: CASSDRGTDTQYF

d_gene: -
v_gene: TRBV4-1
j_gene: TRBJ2-7
abundance: few
CDR3nt: TGCGCCAGCAGCCAAGCGCACGAGCAGTACTTC
CDR3aa: CASSQAHEQYF

d_gene: TRBD2
v_gene: TRBV29-1
j_gene: TRBJ2-7
abundance: -
CDR3nt: TGCAGCGTTGAGGCCGGCGGGGGGGGCTACGAGCAGTACTTC
CDR3aa: CSVEAGGGGYEQYF

d_gene: -
v_gene: TRBV7-2
j_gene: TRBJ1-5
abundance: -
CDR3nt: TGTGCCAGCAGCTTAGTAGGGGGAGGCAATCAGCCCCAGCATTTT
CDR3aa: CASSLVGGGNQPQHF

d_gene: -
v_gene: TRBV27
j_gene: TRBJ1-2
abundance: many
CDR3nt: TGTGCCAGCAGTTTACGGGACAACTATGGCTACACCTTC
CDR3aa: CASSLRDNYGYTF

d_gene: -
v_gene: TRBV20-1
j_gene: TRBJ1-1
abundance: many
CDR3nt: TGCAGTGCTTCGGAAGGACTCGCTGAAGCTTTCTTT
CDR3aa: CSASEGLAEAFF

d_gene: -
v_gene: TRBV19
j_gene: TRBJ1-1
abundance: many
CDR3nt: TGTGCCAGTGGTCAAGGGAACACTGAAGCTTTCTTT
CDR3aa: CASGQGNTEAFF

d_gene: TRBD1
v_gene: TRBV7-8
j_gene: TRBJ1-6
abundance: many
CDR3nt: TGTGCCAGCAGCTTAGGGACAGGGGGTTCAGGATCACCCCTCCACTTT
CDR3aa: CASSLGTGGSGSPLHF

d_gene: TRBD1
v_gene: TRBV7-9
j_gene: TRBJ1-3
abundance: few
CDR3nt: TGTGCCAGCAGCCCACCGGGACAGTGGCTCTCTGGAAACACCATATATTTT
CDR3aa: CASSPPGQWLSGNTIYF

d_gene: -
v_gene: TRBV25-1
j_gene: TRBJ1-3
abundance: many
CDR3nt: TGTGCCAGCAGTGTCCTGGGTAGCTCTGGAAACACCATATATTTT
CDR3aa: CASSVLGSSGNTIYF

d_gene: -
v_gene: TRBV30
j_gene: TRBJ1-4
abundance: few
CDR3nt: TGTGCCTGGAGCGCAGATACCAGGCTTAATGAAAAACTGTTTTTT
CDR3aa: CAWSADTRLNEKLFF

d_gene: -
v_gene: TRBV3-1
j_gene: TRBJ2-7
abundance: -
CDR3nt: TGTGCCAGCAGCCGCCAGGCCACCTCCTACGAGCAGTACTTC
CDR3aa: CASSRQATSYEQYF

d_gene: -
v_gene: TRBV7-6
j_gene: TRBJ2-1
abundance: medium-sized
CDR3nt: TGTGCCAGCAGCTTAGGGGTTCAGAGCTCCTACAATGAGCAGTTCTTC
CDR3aa: CASSLGVQSSYNEQFF

d_gene: TRBD2
v_gene: TRBV20-1
j_gene: TRBJ2-3
abundance: many
CDR3nt: TGCAGTGCCTGGGCTAGCGGGGCCAGCACAGATACGCAGTATTTT
CDR3aa: CSAWASGASTDTQYF

d_gene: -
v_gene: TRBV29-1
j_gene: TRBJ2-3
abundance: few
CDR3nt: TGCAGCGTTGTCCCTTCCGATACGCAGTATTTT
CDR3aa: CSVVPSDTQYF

d_gene: TRBD2
v_gene: TRBV10-3
j_gene: TRBJ2-1
abundance: -
CDR3nt: TGTGCCATCAGTGATTTCGCGGGGGGCCCATACAATGAGCAGTTCTTC
CDR3aa: CAISDFAGGPYNEQFF

d_gene: TRBD2
v_gene: TRBV28
j_gene: TRBJ2-7
abundance: few
CDR3nt: TGTGCCAGCAGTCCGGGACTAGCGGGCCGTAGCTCCTACGAGCAGTACTTC
CDR3aa: CASSPGLAGRSSYEQYF

d_gene: -
v_gene: TRBV7-9
j_gene: TRBJ1-1
abundance: -
CDR3nt: TGTGCCAGCAGCTTAGACGGGGGCAAAGCTTTCTTT
CDR3aa: CASSLDGGKAFF

d_gene: TRBD2
v_gene: TRBV5-1
j_gene: TRBJ2-1
abundance: many
CDR3nt: TGCGCCAGCAGTTATAGCGGGGCCCCGGGGAATGAGCAGTTCTTC
CDR3aa: CASSYSGAPGNEQFF

d_gene: -
v_gene: TRBV7-2
j_gene: TRBJ2-7
abundance: many
CDR3nt: TGTGCCAGCAGCTTAGTGTTAGCCTACGAGCAGTACTTC
CDR3aa: CASSLVLAYEQYF

d_gene: TRBD1
v_gene: TRBV9
j_gene: TRBJ2-7
abundance: -
CDR3nt: TGTGCCAGCAGCACCTCCCTTGGCAGGGACAGCGAGCAGTACTTC
CDR3aa: CASSTSLGRDSEQYF

d_gene: -
v_gene: TRBV19
j_gene: TRBJ1-2
abundance: -
CDR3nt: TGTGCCAGTAGTATAGAGAGGTTAGCTAACTATGGCTACACCTTC
CDR3aa: CASSIERLANYGYTF

d_gene: TRBD1
v_gene: TRBV12-3/TRBV12-4
j_gene: TRBJ2-2
abundance: -
CDR3nt: TGTGCCAGCAGGCGTTTAAACAGGGGGCGGGCCGGGGAGCTGTTTTTT
CDR3aa: CASRRLNRGRAGELFF

d_gene: TRBD1
v_gene: TRBV5-1
j_gene: TRBJ2-2
abundance: -
CDR3nt: TGCGCCAGCAGCTGGGACAGGGAAGACGGGGAGCTGTTTTTT
CDR3aa: CASSWDREDGELFF

d_gene: -
v_gene: TRBV25-1
j_gene: TRBJ2-3
abundance: many
CDR3nt: TGTGCCAGCAGTGAATTAGGGGCAGATACGCAGTATTTT
CDR3aa: CASSELGADTQYF

d_gene: TRBD2
v_gene: TRBV20-1
j_gene: TRBJ2-2
abundance: many
CDR3nt: TGCAGTGCCAGGAGGGGACTACACACCGGGGAGCTGTTTTTT
CDR3aa: CSARRGLHTGELFF

d_gene: -
v_gene: TRBV6-2/TRBV6-3
j_gene: TRBJ2-7
abundance: -
CDR3nt: TGTGCCAGCAGTTACTCCCCCGGCGAGCAGTACTTC
CDR3aa: CASSYSPGEQYF

d_gene: -
v_gene: TRBV7-9
j_gene: TRBJ1-1
abundance: many
CDR3nt: TGTGCCAGCAGCTTTGGACAGCGGGCTCACACTGAAGCTTTCTTT
CDR3aa: CASSFGQRAHTEAFF

d_gene: TRBD2
v_gene: TRBV5-5
j_gene: TRBJ2-3
abundance: many
CDR3nt: TGTGCCAGCAGAAGGGAGGGAGATACGCAGTATTTT
CDR3aa: CASRREGDTQYF

d_gene: -
v_gene: TRBV7-3
j_gene: TRBJ1-1
abundance: many
CDR3nt: TGTGCCAGCAGCTTCGGGACAATGAACACTGAAGCTTTCTTT
CDR3aa: CASSFGTMNTEAFF

d_gene: -
v_gene: TRBV11-2
j_gene: TRBJ2-5
abundance: few
CDR3nt: TGTGCCAGCAGCCCCACGCCTAGTGATGAGACCCAGTACTTC
CDR3aa: CASSPTPSDETQYF

d_gene: -
v_gene: TRBV20-1
j_gene: TRBJ1-1
abundance: many
CDR3nt: TGCAGTGCTAGCACAAATGAAGCTTTCTTT
CDR3aa: CSASTNEAFF

d_gene: TRBD2
v_gene: TRBV29-1
j_gene: TRBJ2-1
abundance: -
CDR3nt: TGCAGCGCCCTAGGACTAGCGGGAGTCCGGGAGCAGTTCTTC
CDR3aa: CSALGLAGVREQFF

d_gene: -
v_gene: TRBV29-1
j_gene: TRBJ2-7
abundance: many
CDR3nt: TGCAGCGTCACGACCCCGGGACACTCCTACGAGCAGTACTTC
CDR3aa: CSVTTPGHSYEQYF

d_gene: -
v_gene: TRBV7-3
j_gene: TRBJ1-2
abundance: many
CDR3nt: TGTGCCAGCAGCTTAGTGGGCGACAATGGCTACACCTTC
CDR3aa: CASSLVGDNGYTF

d_gene: -
v_gene: TRBV7-9
j_gene: TRBJ1-1
abundance: few
CDR3nt: TGTGCCAGCAGCCCCCCGGGGGGTCGCACTGAAGCTTTCTTT
CDR3aa: CASSPPGGRTEAFF

d_gene: -
v_gene: TRBV28
j_gene: TRBJ1-1
abundance: many
CDR3nt: TGTGCCAGCTTCGGGACGGTGAACACTGAAGCTTTCTTT
CDR3aa: CASFGTVNTEAFF

d_gene: -
v_gene: TRBV20-1
j_gene: TRBJ1-1
abundance: -
CDR3nt: TGCAGTGTGCAGAGCAGACGGTGGACTGAAGCTTTCTTT
CDR3aa: CSVQSRRWTEAFF

d_gene: -
v_gene: TRBV7-3
j_gene: TRBJ2-5
abundance: many
CDR3nt: TGTGCCAGCAGCCCTACGGGGACGGGATTTATAGAGACCCAGTACTTC
CDR3aa: CASSPTGTGFIETQYF

d_gene: -
v_gene: TRBV6-1
j_gene: TRBJ1-3
abundance: -
CDR3nt: TGTGCCAGCAGGAGCCGGGACGTCTCTGGAAACACCATATATTTT
CDR3aa: CASRSRDVSGNTIYF

d_gene: TRBD1
v_gene: TRBV7-2
j_gene: TRBJ1-2
abundance: many
CDR3nt: TGTGCCAGCAGCTTAGCTGGGACAGGGGCGATCTATGGCTACACCTTC
CDR3aa: CASSLAGTGAIYGYTF

d_gene: -
v_gene: TRBV7-6
j_gene: TRBJ1-3
abundance: many
CDR3nt: TGTGCCAGCAGCTTCTCCGGGAACTCTGGAAACACCATATATTTT
CDR3aa: CASSFSGNSGNTIYF

d_gene: -
v_gene: TRBV6-1
j_gene: TRBJ2-7
abundance: -
CDR3nt: TGTGCCAGCAGTGCCGACAGAGTTTCCTACGAGCAGTACTTC
CDR3aa: CASSADRVSYEQYF

d_gene: TRBD1
v_gene: TRBV28
j_gene: TRBJ2-5
abundance: medium-sized
CDR3nt: TGTGCCAGCAGTCTTACAGGGGGCGGTCAAGAGACCCAGTACTTC
CDR3aa: CASSLTGGGQETQYF

d_gene: TRBD2
v_gene: TRBV12-3/TRBV12-4
j_gene: TRBJ2-7
abundance: many
CDR3nt: TGTGCCAGCAGCCTGACTAGCGGGAGGGCCGGGTACGAGCAGTACTTC
CDR3aa: CASSLTSGRAGYEQYF

d_gene: -
v_gene: TRBV29-1
j_gene: TRBJ1-2
abundance: few
CDR3nt: TGCAGCGTTGTGACAGCTAACTATGGCTACACCTTC
CDR3aa: CSVVTANYGYTF